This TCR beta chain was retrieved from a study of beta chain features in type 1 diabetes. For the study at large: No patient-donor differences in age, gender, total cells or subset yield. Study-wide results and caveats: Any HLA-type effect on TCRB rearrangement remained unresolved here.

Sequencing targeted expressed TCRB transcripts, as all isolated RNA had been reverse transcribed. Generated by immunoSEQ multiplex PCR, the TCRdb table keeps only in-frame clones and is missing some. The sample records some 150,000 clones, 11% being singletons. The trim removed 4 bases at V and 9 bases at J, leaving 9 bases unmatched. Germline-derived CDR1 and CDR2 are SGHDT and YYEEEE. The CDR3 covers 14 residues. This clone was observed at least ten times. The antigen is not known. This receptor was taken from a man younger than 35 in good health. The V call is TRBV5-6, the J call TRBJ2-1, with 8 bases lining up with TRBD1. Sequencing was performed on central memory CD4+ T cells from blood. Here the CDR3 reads CASSRTGRGSEQFF. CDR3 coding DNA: TGTGCCAGCAGCCGGACAGGGAGAGGCAGTGAGCAGTTCTTC.